This T cell receptor beta chain derives from a study of T cell responses to AZD1222 COVID-19 vaccine. Sequencing was performed with immunoSEQ multiplex PCR; in TCRdb, only in-frame clones are kept and a portion is missing. This sample has fewer than 100,000 clones, with 90% found just once. The CDR3 covers 16 residues. CDR1 and CDR2 (germline): SNHLY, FYNNEI. V lost 7 bases and J 1 base, leaving 19 bases between the germline ends. As regards this clone: Its antigen is as yet unknown.

Second doses that came at about 4 or about 12 weeks were put together. Study results and caveats: Researchers took repertoire samples only after the peak T cell response had come. Among the donors, most were white British and more were female, and clonal diversity was possibly underestimated.

The chain employs TRBV2 and TRBJ1-1; the D gene is possibly TRBD1 (6 bases). Material: peripheral blood, obtained 28 days after the second AZD1222 dose. The receptor was isolated from an adult who received the AZD1222 COVID-19 vaccine. The chain's CDR3 is CASTALTGAKNTEAFF. The DNA for the CDR3 is TGTGCCAGCACCGCCCTGACAGGAGCGAAGAACACTGAAGCTTTCTTT.